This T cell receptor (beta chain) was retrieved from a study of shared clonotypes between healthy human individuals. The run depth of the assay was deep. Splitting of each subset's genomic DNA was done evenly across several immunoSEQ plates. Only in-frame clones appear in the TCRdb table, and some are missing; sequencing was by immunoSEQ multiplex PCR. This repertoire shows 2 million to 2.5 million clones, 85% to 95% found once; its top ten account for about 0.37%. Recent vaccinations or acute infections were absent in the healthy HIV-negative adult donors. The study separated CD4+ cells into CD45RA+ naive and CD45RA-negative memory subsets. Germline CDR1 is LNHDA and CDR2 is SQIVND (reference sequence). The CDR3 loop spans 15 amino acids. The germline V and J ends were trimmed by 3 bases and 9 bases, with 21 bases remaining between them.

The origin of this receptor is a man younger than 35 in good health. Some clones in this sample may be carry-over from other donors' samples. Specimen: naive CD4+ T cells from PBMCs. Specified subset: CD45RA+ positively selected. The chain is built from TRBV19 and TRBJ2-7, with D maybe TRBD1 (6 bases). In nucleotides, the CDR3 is TGTGCCAGTAGTATCCTCGGGACACCCCATCAGGGGCAGTACTTC. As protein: CASSILGTPHQGQYF.